A single sample gave rise to the 21 T cell receptor beta chains below, sequenced in a study of cytomegalovirus exposure and HLA in healthy donors. Clones were sequenced by immunoSEQ multiplex PCR, and TCRdb holds only the in-frame ones, with some missing. Counted here are approximately 99,000 clones, approximately 96% occurring once; the ten biggest clones make up approximately 0.67%. Source material: PBMCs. Receptor source: a young woman in good health and CMV-seronegative.

This rearrangement joins TRBV2 to TRBJ2-3, with 8 positions matching TRBD2. This CDR3 contains 18 residues. In germline, CDR1 is SNHLY, CDR2 FYNNEI. V dropped 4 bases and J dropped 0; count of bases not matched to a gene: 12. The CDR3 spells CASSVPWGSGASTDTQYF. CDR3 bases: TGTGCCAGCAGTGTCCCGTGGGGTAGCGGGGCTAGCACAGATACGCAGTATTTT.

This clone was recorded only once. This chain uses TRBV7-2 with TRBJ2-1, with TRBD1 as a possible D gene (6 bases). Germline V gene lookup returns CDR1 SGHTA and CDR2 FQGNSA. The CDR3 spans 14 residues. V was shortened by 0 bases and J by 7 bases, with 10 bases between the two germline ends. The CDR3 protein is CASSLAFDRNEQFF. Written as DNA, the CDR3 is TGTGCCAGCAGCTTAGCATTCGACAGGAATGAGCAGTTCTTC.

The rearrangement links TRBV9 to TRBJ1-3, with 8 bases identical to TRBD1. The CDR3 runs 16 residues. V was pared by 2 bases and J by 0 bases, with 4 bases of the junction left unmatched. Germline CDR1 is SGDLS and CDR2 is YYNGEE. The CDR3 region has the DNA TGTGCCAGCAGCGTCCACAGGGGGAACTCTGGAAACACCATATATTTT. This codes for CASSVHRGNSGNTIYF.

CDR3 sequence reads: CASSIGEVGYGYTF. CDR3 bases: TGTGCCAGCAGTATAGGGGAGGTCGGGTATGGCTACACCTTC. The J gene is TRBJ1-2, the V gene TRBV6-5; D perhaps matches TRBD1 (5 bases). Per germline, CDR1 MNHEY and CDR2 SVGAGI. Trimming shortened V by 5 bases and J by 5 bases, and 15 bases separated the two germline ends. The CDR3 has 14 residues.

This clone has a single count. The chain uses TRBV6-6 and TRBJ1-6; unclear D gene. Trimming pared 6 bases from V and 5 bases from J, leaving 17 bases between. In germline, CDR1 is MNHNY, CDR2 SVGAGI (reference sequence). CDR3 length equals 16 residues. The CDR3 bases are TGTGCCAGCAGCCACCTCAGCGGTTACAATAATTCACCCCTCCACTTT. This codes for CASSHLSGYNNSPLHF.

V is TRBV9 and J is TRBJ1-3, with 9 positions matching TRBD1. The CDR3 is made up of 18 amino acids. Germline V gene lookup returns CDR1 SGDLS and CDR2 YYNGEE. V trimming: 4 bases; J trimming: 1 base; junction bases outside the gene matches: 12. CDR3 sequence: CASSLRGWTGESGNTIYF. In DNA form, the CDR3 reads TGTGCCAGCAGCCTCCGGGGGTGGACAGGGGAATCTGGAAACACCATATATTTT.

This chain links TRBV5-1 with TRBJ2-7; 10 bases are a match to TRBD2. Germline assignment: CDR1 SGHRS and CDR2 YFSETQ. The V and J ends lost 0 bases and 2 bases, in that order; junction bases with no gene match: 8. The CDR3 totals 17 residues. The CDR3 DNA sequence: TGCGCCAGCAGCTTGGCCACGGGACTAGCGCCCACCTACGAGCAGTACTTC. Amino acid sequence: CASSLATGLAPTYEQYF.

The chain's CDR3 is CASSLVQAGELFF. CDR3 in DNA: TGTGCCAGCAGCTTAGTACAGGCCGGGGAGCTGTTTTTT. J is TRBJ2-2 and V is TRBV7-6, with a tentative D call TRBD1 (5 bases). Looked up from germline, CDR1 is SGHVS and CDR2 is FNYEAQ. V shed 1 base and J shed 6 bases, with 6 bases lying between them. The CDR3 length is 13 residues.

V gene TRBV5-4 combines with J gene TRBJ2-3, with a weak D call TRBD1 (7 bases). Germline V gene sequence: CDR1 SGHNT, CDR2 YYREEE (reference sequence). The CDR3 runs to 15 residues. With 5 bases removed from V and 2 bases from J, the gap between germline ends came to 15 bases. The CDR3 reads CASREGAGVTDTQYF. CDR3 nucleotides: TGTGCCAGCAGGGAGGGGGCAGGGGTCACAGATACGCAGTATTTT.

This clone was counted once. J is TRBJ2-7 and V is TRBV4-1, with TRBD2 matching 14 bases. CDR1 and CDR2 (germline): MGHRA, YSYEKL. The CDR3 consists of 20 residues. Trimming took 4 bases from V and 4 from J; bases not matched to a gene: 18. The chain's CDR3 is CASSLSTTGLAGGLRYEQYF. CDR3 coding DNA: TGCGCCAGCAGCCTCTCCACCACCGGACTAGCGGGGGGCCTGAGGTACGAGCAGTACTTC.

The CDR3 DNA is TGTGCCAGCAGTCGGACAGGCGGAAACACCATATATTTT. Translation gives CASSRTGGNTIYF. The chain employs TRBV6-5 and TRBJ1-3; 7 positions match TRBD1. The trim removed 5 bases at V and 4 bases at J, leaving 2 bases unmatched. Looked up from germline, CDR1 is MNHEY and CDR2 is SVGAGI. The CDR3 has 13 residues.

Here the CDR3 DNA reads TGTGCCAGCAGTGACACACTCAGGGGGACTGAGCAGTTCTTC. It is translated as CASSDTLRGTEQFF. The chain links TRBV2 to TRBJ2-1; 7 nucleotides match TRBD1. The trim removed 3 bases at V and 9 bases at J, leaving 8 bases unmatched. The CDR3 totals 14 residues. CDR1 is SNHLY, CDR2 FYNNEI, per germline.

V usage is TRBV4-1 and J usage is TRBJ2-3; D possibly corresponds to TRBD2 (6 bases). This CDR3 region has 16 residues. The ends were cut back, 4 bases at V and 3 bases at J, with 17 bases in the middle. Per the germline V gene, CDR1 is MGHRA and CDR2 is YSYEKL. The CDR3 region has the DNA TGCGCCAGCAGCCCAGCGAGGGGACTCCTAACAGATACGCAGTATTTT. It yields the protein CASSPARGLLTDTQYF.

The chain joins TRBV9 to TRBJ2-2, with D perhaps TRBD1 (6 bases). CDR3 size: 18 residues. Germline-derived CDR1 and CDR2 are SGDLS and YYNGEE. The V and J ends lost 0 bases and 6 bases respectively, with 21 bases between them. CDR3: CASSVGPHGSKGAGELFF. The CDR3 nucleotides are TGTGCCAGCAGCGTAGGGCCCCACGGGTCGAAGGGGGCCGGGGAGCTGTTTTTT.

The rearrangement links TRBV9 to TRBJ2-3; 7 bases map to TRBD2. CDR1 SGDLS and CDR2 YYNGEE come from the germline V gene. Losses at the gene ends were 2 bases for V and 3 bases for J; bases not matched to a gene: 9. The CDR3 is made up of 16 amino acids. The CDR3 loop is CASSVLSGETTDTQYF. Written as DNA, the CDR3 is TGTGCCAGCAGCGTGCTGAGCGGGGAGACAACAGATACGCAGTATTTT.

The genes are TRBV7-9 and TRBJ2-1; a possible D gene is TRBD2 (6 bases). Trimming took off 3 bases at V and 6 bases at J, with 12 bases between the two ends. The CDR3 runs to 14 residues. Germline V gives CDR1 SEHNR, CDR2 FQNEAQ (reference sequence). In DNA, the CDR3 is TGTGCCAGCAGCTTGAAGACAGCGGGCAATGAGCAGTTCTTC. It is translated as CASSLKTAGNEQFF. Together with reference TRBV7-9 and TRBJ2-1, the CDR3 gives the full variable domain: DTGVSQNPRHKITKRGQNVTFRCDPISEHNRLYWYRQTLGQGPEFLTYFQNEAQLEKSRLLSDRFSAERPKGSFSTLEIQRTEQGDSAMYLCASSLKTAGNEQFFGPGTRLTVL.

The chain links TRBV2 to TRBJ1-1; no firm D call. V was clipped by 7 bases and J by 1 base, with 22 bases between them. This CDR3 contains 17 residues. Germline CDR1 reads SNHLY; CDR2 reads FYNNEI. CDR3 coding DNA: TGTGCCAGCATAAATCAGGTGTTTTCATTCTCGAACACTGAAGCTTTCTTT. Its protein product is CASINQVFSFSNTEAFF.

The chain is built from TRBV6-5 and TRBJ2-3; 11 bases match TRBD2. The germline V gene encodes CDR1 MNHEY and CDR2 SVGAGI. This CDR3 contains 16 residues. With 0 bases clipped from V and 4 bases from J, the junction kept 3 bases outside the gene matches. This chain's CDR3 is CASSYSASGGSDTQYF. In nucleotides, the CDR3 is TGTGCCAGCAGTTACTCGGCTAGCGGGGGGTCAGATACGCAGTATTTT.

The V call is TRBV7-9, the J call TRBJ2-2; D not resolved. Germline V gene data show CDR1 as SEHNR and CDR2 as FQNEAQ (reference sequence). The length of the CDR3 is 13 residues. The germline V and J ends were trimmed by 2 bases and 5 bases, with 6 bases remaining between them. CDR3 DNA sequence: TGTGCCAGCAGCTTATCCCCTACCGGGGAGCTGTTTTTT. Translating gives CASSLSPTGELFF.

This rearrangement joins TRBV15 to TRBJ2-7; 9 bases agree with TRBD1. Per germline, CDR1 LNHNV and CDR2 YYDKDF (reference sequence). Trimming removed 0 bases from V and 4 bases from J; junction bases left unmatched: 4. CDR3 size: 15 residues. DNA for the CDR3: TGTGCCACCAGCAGAGACGGGACAGGGATTTACGAGCAGTACTTC. Encoded protein: CATSRDGTGIYEQYF.

CDR3 coding DNA: TGTGCCACAGCACGCGGGAGGAATTCACCCCTCCACTTT. It translates to CATARGRNSPLHF. V is TRBV5-8 and J is TRBJ1-6; D remains ambiguous. CDR1 SGHTS and CDR2 YDEGEE come from the germline V gene. V was shortened by 9 bases and J by 7 bases, with 14 bases between the two germline ends. The length of the CDR3 is 13 residues.